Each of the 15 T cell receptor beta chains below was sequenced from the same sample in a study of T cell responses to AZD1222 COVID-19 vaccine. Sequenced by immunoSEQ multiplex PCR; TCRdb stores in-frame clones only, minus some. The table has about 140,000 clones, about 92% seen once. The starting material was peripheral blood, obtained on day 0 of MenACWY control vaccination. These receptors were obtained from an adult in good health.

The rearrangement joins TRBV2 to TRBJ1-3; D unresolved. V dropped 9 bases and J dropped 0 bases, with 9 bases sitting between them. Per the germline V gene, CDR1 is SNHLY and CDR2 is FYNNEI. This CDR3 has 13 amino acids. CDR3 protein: CASILNSGNTIYF. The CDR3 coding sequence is TGTGCCAGTATACTGAACTCTGGAAACACCATATATTTT.

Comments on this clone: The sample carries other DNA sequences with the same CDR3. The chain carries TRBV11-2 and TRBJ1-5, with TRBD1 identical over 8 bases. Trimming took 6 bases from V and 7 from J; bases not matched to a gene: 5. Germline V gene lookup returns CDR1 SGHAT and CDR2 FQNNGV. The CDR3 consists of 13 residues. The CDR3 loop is CASSLGDRQPQHF. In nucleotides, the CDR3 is TGTGCCAGCAGTTTGGGGGACAGGCAGCCCCAGCATTTT.

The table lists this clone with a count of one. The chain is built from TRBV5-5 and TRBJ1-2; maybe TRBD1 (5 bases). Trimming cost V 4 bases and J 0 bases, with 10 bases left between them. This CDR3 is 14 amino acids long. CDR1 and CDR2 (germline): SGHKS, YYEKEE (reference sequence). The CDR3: CASSPPTANYGYTF. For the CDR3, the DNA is TGTGCCAGCAGCCCACCGACAGCTAACTATGGCTACACCTTC.

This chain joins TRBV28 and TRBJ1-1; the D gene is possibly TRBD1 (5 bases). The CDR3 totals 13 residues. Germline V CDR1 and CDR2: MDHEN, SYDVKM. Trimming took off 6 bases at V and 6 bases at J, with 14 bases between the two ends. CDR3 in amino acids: CASSLTVSAEAFF. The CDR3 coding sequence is TGTGCCAGCAGCTTGACAGTGAGCGCTGAAGCTTTCTTT.

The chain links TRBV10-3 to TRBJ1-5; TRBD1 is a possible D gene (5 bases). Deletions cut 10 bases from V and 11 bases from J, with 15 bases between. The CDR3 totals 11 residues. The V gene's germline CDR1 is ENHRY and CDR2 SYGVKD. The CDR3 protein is CATIPTAAQHF. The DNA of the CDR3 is TGTGCCACCATCCCGACAGCGGCCCAGCATTTT.

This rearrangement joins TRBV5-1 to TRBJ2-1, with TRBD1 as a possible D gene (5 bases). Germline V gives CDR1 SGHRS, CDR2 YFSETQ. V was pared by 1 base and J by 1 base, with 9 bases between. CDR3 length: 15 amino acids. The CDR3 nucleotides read TGCGCCAGCAGCTTGAGGGGCATTTCCTACAATGAGCAGTTCTTC. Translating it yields CASSLRGISYNEQFF.

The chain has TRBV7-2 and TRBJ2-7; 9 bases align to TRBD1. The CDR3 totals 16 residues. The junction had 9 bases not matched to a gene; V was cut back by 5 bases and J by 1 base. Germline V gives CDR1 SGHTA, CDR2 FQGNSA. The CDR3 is CASSQIGDRVSYEQYF. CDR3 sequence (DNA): TGTGCCAGCAGCCAGATAGGGGACAGGGTATCCTACGAGCAGTACTTC. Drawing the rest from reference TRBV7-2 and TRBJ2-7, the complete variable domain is GAGVSQSPSNKVTEKGKDVELRCDPISGHTALYWYRQSLGQGLEFLIYFQGNSAPDKSGLPSDRFSAERTGGSVSTLTIQRTQQEDSAVYLCASSQIGDRVSYEQYFGPGTRLTVT.

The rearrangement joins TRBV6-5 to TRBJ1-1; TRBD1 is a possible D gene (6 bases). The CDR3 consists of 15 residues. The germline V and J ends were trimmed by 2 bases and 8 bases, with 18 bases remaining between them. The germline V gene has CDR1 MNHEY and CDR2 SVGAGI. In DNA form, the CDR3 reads TGTGCCAGCAGTTACCGATCAGGGGTTATCTTAGAAGCTTTCTTT. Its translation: CASSYRSGVILEAFF.

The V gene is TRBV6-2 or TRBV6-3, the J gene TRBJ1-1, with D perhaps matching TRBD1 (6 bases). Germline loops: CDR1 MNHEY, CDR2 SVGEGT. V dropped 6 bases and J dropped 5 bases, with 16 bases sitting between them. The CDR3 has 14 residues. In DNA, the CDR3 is TGTGCCAGCAGCAAAATAACAGGGAGAACTGAAGCTTTCTTT. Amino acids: CASSKITGRTEAFF.

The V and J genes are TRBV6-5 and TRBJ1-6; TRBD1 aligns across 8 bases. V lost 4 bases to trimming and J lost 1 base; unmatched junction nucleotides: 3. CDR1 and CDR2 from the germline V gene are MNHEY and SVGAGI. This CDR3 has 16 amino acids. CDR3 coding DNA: TGTGCCAGCAGTTCTGGACAGGGATCCTATAATTCACCCCTCCACTTT. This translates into CASSSGQGSYNSPLHF.

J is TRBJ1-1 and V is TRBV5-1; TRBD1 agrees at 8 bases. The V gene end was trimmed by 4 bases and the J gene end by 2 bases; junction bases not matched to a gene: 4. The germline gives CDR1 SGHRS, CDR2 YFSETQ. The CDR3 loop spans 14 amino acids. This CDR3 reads CASSPGTGNTEAFF. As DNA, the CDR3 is TGCGCCAGCAGCCCGGGGACAGGTAACACTGAAGCTTTCTTT.

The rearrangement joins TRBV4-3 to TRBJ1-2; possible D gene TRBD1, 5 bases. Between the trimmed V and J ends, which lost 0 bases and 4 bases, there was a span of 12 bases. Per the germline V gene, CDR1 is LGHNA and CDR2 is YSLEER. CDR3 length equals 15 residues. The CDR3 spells CASSQDRVRIYGYTF. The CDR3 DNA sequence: TGCGCCAGCAGCCAAGACAGGGTGCGGATCTATGGCTACACCTTC.

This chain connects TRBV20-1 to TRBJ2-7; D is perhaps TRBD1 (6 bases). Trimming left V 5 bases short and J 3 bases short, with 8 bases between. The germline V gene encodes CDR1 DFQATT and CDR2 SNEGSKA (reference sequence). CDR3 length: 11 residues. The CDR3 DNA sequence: TGCAGTGCTCTACAGGGCTACGAGCAGTACTTC. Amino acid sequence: CSALQGYEQYF.

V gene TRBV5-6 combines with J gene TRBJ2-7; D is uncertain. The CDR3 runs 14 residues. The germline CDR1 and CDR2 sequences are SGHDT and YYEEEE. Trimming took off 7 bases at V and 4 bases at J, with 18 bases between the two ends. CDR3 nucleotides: TGTGCCAGCGAAGACTTCCAAAGAACTTACGAGCAGTACTTC. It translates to CASEDFQRTYEQYF.

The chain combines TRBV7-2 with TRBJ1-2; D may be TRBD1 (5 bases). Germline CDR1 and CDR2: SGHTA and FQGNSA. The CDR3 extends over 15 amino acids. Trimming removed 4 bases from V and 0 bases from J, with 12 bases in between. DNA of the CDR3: TGTGCCAGCAGCTCCAGGGTAGGAGCTAACTATGGCTACACCTTC. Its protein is CASSSRVGANYGYTF.